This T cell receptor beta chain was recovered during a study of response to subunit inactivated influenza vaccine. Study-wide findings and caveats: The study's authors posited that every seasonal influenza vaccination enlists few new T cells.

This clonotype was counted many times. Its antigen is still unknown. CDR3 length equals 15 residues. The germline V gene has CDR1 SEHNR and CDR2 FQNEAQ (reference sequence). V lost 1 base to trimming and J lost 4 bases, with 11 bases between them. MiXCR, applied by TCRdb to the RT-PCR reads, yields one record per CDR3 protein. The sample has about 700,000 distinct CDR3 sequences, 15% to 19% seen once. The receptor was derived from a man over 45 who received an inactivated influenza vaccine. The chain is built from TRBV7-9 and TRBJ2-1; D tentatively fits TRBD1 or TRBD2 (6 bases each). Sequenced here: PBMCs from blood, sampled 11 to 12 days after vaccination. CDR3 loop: CASSLGRGVYNEQFF. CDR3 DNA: TGTGCCAGCAGCTTAGGGAGGGGGGTATACAATGAGCAGTTCTTC.